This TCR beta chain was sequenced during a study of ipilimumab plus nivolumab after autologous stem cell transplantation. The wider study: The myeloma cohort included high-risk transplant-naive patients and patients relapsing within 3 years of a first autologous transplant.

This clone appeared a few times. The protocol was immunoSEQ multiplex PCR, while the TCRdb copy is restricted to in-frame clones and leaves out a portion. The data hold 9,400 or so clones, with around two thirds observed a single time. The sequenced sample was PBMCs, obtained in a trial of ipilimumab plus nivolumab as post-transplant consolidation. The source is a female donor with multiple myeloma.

In nucleotides, the CDR3 is TGCAGTGCTACCGTGGACAGGAGGCAGTTCTTC. It translates to CSATVDRRQFF. The chain joins TRBV20-1 to TRBJ2-1; 7 positions agree with TRBD1. The CDR3 length is 11 residues. The J segment lost 12 bases and the V segment lost 4 bases, leaving 6 bases of the junction unmatched. Germline CDR1 DFQATT, CDR2 SNEGSKA (reference sequence).